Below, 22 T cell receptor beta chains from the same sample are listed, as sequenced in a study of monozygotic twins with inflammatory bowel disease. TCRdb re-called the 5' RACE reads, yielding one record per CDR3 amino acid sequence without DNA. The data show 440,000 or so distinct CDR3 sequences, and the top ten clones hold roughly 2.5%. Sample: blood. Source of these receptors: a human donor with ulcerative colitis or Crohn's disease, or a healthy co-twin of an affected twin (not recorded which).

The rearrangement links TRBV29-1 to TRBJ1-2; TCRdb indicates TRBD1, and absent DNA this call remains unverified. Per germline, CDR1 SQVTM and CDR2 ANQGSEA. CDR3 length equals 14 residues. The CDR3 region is CSLEDPGAYYGYTF.

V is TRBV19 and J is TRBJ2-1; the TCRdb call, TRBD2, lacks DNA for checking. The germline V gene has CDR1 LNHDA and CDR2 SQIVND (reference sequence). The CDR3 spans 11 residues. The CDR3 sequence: CATAGGSGQFF.

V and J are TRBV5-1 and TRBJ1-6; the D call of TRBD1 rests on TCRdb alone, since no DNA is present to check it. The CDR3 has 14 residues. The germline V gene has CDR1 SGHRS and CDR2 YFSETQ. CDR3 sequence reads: CASSPPGLNSPLHF.

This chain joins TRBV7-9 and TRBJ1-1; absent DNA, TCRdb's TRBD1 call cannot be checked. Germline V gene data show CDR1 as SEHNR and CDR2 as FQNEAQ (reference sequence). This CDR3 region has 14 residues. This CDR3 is CASSRPSGLGEAFF.

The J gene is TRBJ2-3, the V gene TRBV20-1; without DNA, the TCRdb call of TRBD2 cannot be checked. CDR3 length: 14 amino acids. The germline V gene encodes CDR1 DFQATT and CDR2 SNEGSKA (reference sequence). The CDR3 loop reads CSAYSGGNTDTQYF.

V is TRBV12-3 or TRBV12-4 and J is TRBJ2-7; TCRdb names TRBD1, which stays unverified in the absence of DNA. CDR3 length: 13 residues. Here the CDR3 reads CASRTTGGYEQYF.

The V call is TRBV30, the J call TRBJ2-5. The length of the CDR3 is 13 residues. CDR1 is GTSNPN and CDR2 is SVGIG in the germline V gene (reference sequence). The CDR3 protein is CAWSVGVSETQYF.

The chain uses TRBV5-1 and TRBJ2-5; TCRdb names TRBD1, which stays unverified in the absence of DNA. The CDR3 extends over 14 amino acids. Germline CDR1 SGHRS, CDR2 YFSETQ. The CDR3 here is CASSSPGTQETQYF.

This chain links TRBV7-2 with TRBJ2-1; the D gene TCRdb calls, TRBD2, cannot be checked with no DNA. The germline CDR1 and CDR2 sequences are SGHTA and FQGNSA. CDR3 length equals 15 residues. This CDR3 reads CASSSRSLSYNEQFF.

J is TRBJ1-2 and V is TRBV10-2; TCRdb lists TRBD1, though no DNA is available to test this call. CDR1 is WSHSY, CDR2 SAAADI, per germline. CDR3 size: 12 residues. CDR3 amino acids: CASSEIGGGYTF.

This CDR3 reads CASSQTLAGGYNEQFF. The chain uses TRBV4-2 and TRBJ2-1; TCRdb proposes TRBD2, but this gene call is untestable without DNA. The CDR3 is made up of 16 amino acids. Germline V lookup: CDR1 LGHNA, CDR2 YNFKEQ.

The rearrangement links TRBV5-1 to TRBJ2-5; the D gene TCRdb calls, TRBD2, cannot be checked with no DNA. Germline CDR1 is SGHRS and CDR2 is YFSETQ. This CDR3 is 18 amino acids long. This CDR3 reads CASSLQPGTSGYQETQYF. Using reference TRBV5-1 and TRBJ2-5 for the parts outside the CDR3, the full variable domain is KAGVTQTPRYLIKTRGQQVTLSCSPISGHRSVSWYQQTPGQGLQFLFEYFSETQRNKGNFPGRFSGRQFSNSRSEMNVSTLELGDSALYLCASSLQPGTSGYQETQYFGPGTRLLVL.

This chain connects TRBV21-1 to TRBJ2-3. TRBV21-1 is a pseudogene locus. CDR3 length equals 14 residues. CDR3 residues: CASSKVATRDTQYF.

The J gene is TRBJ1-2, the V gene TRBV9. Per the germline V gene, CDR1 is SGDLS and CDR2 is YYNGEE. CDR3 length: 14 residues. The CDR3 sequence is CASSVDSRHYGYTF.

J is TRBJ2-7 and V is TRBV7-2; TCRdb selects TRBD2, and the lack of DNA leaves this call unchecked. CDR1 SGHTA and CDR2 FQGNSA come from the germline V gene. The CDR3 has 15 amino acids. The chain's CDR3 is CASSSLAGELYEQYF.

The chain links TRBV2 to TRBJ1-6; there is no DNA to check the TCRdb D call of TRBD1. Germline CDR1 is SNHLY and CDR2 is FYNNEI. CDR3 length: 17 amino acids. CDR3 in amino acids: CASSEHPAGAIGSPLHF.

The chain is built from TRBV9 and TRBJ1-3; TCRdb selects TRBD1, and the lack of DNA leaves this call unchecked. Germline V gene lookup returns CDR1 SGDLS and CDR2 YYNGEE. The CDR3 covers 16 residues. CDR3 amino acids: CASSVSQGLSGNTIYF.

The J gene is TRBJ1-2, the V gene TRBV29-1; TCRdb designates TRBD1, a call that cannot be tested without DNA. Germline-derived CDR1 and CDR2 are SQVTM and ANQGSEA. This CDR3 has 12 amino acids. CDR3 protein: CSVTGNNYGYTF.

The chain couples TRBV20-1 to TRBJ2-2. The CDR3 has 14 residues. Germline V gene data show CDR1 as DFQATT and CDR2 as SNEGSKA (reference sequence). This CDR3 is CSASRGVSTGELFF.

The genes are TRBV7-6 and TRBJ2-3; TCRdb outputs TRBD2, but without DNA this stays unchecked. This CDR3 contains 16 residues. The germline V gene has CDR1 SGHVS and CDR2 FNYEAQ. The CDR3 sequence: CASSLGAGVLTDTQYF.

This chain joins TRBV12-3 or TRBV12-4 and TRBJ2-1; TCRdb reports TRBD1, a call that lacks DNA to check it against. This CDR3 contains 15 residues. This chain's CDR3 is CASSPLGQRDNEQFF.

Here the CDR3 reads CASSDGVTAEAFF. V is TRBV6-4 and J is TRBJ1-1. Germline CDR1 MRHNA, CDR2 SNTAGT. The CDR3 sequence is 13 residues long.